This T cell receptor (beta chain) is drawn from a study of cytomegalovirus exposure and HLA in healthy donors. A multiplex PCR was run with 60 Vbeta primers and 13 Jbeta primers. Clones were sequenced by immunoSEQ multiplex PCR, and TCRdb holds only the in-frame ones, with some missing. The data show roughly 130,000 clones, 65% to 75% seen once. CDR1 and CDR2 (germline): SGHTA, FQGNSA. This CDR3 is built from 13 residues. Trimming took off 2 bases at V and 6 bases at J, with 11 bases between the two ends. The origin of this receptor is a woman between 45 and 65 years old in good health and CMV-seropositive. This sequence joins TRBV7-2 and TRBJ2-7; D may be TRBD1 (6 bases). Sequencing input: PBMCs. Here the CDR3 reads CASSLLARGEQYF. Written as DNA, the CDR3 is TGTGCCAGCAGCTTACTAGCCAGGGGCGAGCAGTACTTC.